Listed here is a single T cell receptor (beta chain). At least ten counts were recorded for this clonotype. Its target antigen remains unknown. No much larger clone is present one base from it, and per-base qualities are unavailable. This specimen comes from a study of T cells in Graves' hyperthyroidism and ophthalmopathy (dated by TCRdb to between 2017 and 2020). About the investigation overall: Peripheral blood was sampled at the time of initial diagnosis, prior to any treatment. The 100 or so discovery patients were randomly divided into training and test sets at a 7:3 ratio. Prospective prediction of ophthalmopathy was tested in an independent validation cohort consisting of 18 to 20 hyperthyroidism patients and approximately 16 patients who later progressed to ophthalmopathy. TCR Vbeta CDR3 sequencing of 130 to 150 peripheral blood samples (around 45 ophthalmopathy, approximately 80 hyperthyroidism and around 17 progressor patients) is reported in the paper. A discovery cohort of about 96 patients, 43 with Graves' ophthalmopathy and about 58 with stable Graves' hyperthyroidism, was used to find distinguishing TCR V-J signatures. After blood sampling, hyperthyroidism patients were treated with methimazole at a starting dose of 30 mg daily, and ophthalmopathy patients were treated with high-dose intravenous methylprednisolone. Thyroid tissue and blood T-cell repertoires from six Graves' hyperthyroidism patients were also compared in the study. Broad study findings and their caveats: In cross-validation, a model built on a 13 V-J signature told ophthalmopathy apart from stable hyperthyroidism with approximately 90% sensitivity and roughly 82% specificity, and in testing the same model reached 80%/75%. Sample size was not statistically predetermined, and investigators were not blinded to group allocation. In validation, the model predicted progression to ophthalmopathy a median of about 5.9 months before onset, with about 64% sensitivity and roughly 77% specificity. Most expanded thyroid clonotypes (frequency above 0.001) were also detected in blood, a finding suggesting that blood repertoires may reflect thyroid immune responses.

Amplification of TCR beta CDR3 regions was carried out from RNA transcripts. For the first round of RT-PCR on the TCR CDR3, the HTBI primer set was used together with the Qiagen OneStep RT-PCR kit. The libraries were constructed in a second round of multiplex PCR and then size-selected and purified. Libraries were sequenced paired-end with 100 bp reads on an Illumina HiSeq2000. In the authors' own workflow: SOAPnuke was used to process the raw data, with reads discarded if the reads contained adapters or uncalled bases, had a mean Phred below 15, or lacked an exact constant-primer or identifier match. High-quality paired reads were merged with COPE v1.2.5, and unique nucleotide sequences were defined as clonotypes. MiTCR v1.1 was used to align the clonotypes against IMGT TRBV, TRBD and TRBJ reference segments. Only V-J combinations with frequency above 0.0001, covering about 99% of repertoires, were analysed. The TCS score was defined as the ratio of F50 (clonal expansion) to E x V (chaos), calculated using BLOSUM62-based TCRdist between CDR3 peptides within each V-J. Welch's t-statistics and random forest reduced around 550 V-J features to about 12, which were used in a naive Bayes classifier (R e1071). The public reads were quality trimmed at Q25 with fastp and then assembled into clones with MiXCR by TCRdb, keeping productive beta chains. Entries are consolidated by CDR3 protein sequence, retaining the most common genes and DNA. The V and J calls were not made by the authors but by TCRdb's processing. In all, the sample holds over 500,000 distinct CDR3 sequences, and 14% of those were seen once. Of the sample, 14% is held by the ten largest clones.

The germline V gene (reference sequence) gives CDR1 as DFQATT and CDR2 as SNEGSKA. V is reduced by 0 bases and J by 0 bases, leaving a spacing of 14 bases between them. Reading from cysteine to phenylalanine, the CDR3 counts 16 amino acids. The entry retains the CDR3 DNA only, 48 bases that are in frame from base 1. Stable Graves' hyperthyroidism was defined as the absence of progression to ophthalmopathy over 18 months of follow-up. Hyperthyroidism patients were newly diagnosed, had a disease duration of under 2 months, and were aged 18 to 65 years. Any patient with an uncontrolled infection, another autoimmune disease, pregnancy or lactation was excluded. Diagnoses were established on the basis of clinical symptoms, serum thyroxine and TRAb, thyroid ultrasound, and orbital computed tomography. PBMCs were isolated from approximately 10 ml of fresh peripheral blood by Ficoll-Paque density gradient centrifugation. Trizol reagent was used to extract total RNA, and RNA quality was then checked on an Agilent 2100 Bioanalyzer.

This sequence originates from a middle-aged woman with Graves' hyperthyroidism. Sequenced: blood. Rearrangement joined TRBV20-1 to TRBJ1-2, with the D segment identity uncertain. The DNA sequence is as follows: TGCAGTGCTAGAGATCCAGTGCTTGGGTCTAACTATGGCTACACCTTC. It encodes CSARDPVLGSNYGYTF.